These 9 T cell receptor beta chains were all obtained from the same sample, sequenced in a study of human T cells and chemical hapten exposure. TCRdb re-analysed the RACE reads in MiXCR, keeping a single row per CDR3 protein. This table has under 130,000 distinct CDR3 sequences, 30% to 35% appearing once. Stated time point: patch test 3, about 24 weeks after DPC sensitization. Treatment: therapeutic diphenylcyclopropenone sensitization with weekly scalp DPC. The sample in question was whole blood, obtained in connection with sensitization to the hapten diphenylcyclopropenone (DPC). The source is a man aged 40-55 years with alopecia areata. Some clones in this sample may be carry-over from other donors' samples.

The chain recombines TRBV4-2 with TRBJ1-6, with no clear D. V was trimmed by 0 bases and J by 0 bases, leaving 12 bases between them. The CDR3 spans 18 residues. Germline V gives CDR1 LGHNA, CDR2 YNFKEQ. This CDR3 reads CASSQDPESSSYNSPLHF. CDR3 nucleotide sequence: TGTGCCAGCAGCCAAGATCCTGAGAGTAGCTCCTATAATTCACCCCTCCACTTT.

The rearrangement joins TRBV7-3 to TRBJ2-5; 10 nucleotides line up with TRBD2. The CDR3 has 15 residues. Germline trimming cut 4 bases from V and 6 bases from J; bases unmatched to any gene: 8. Germline V gene sequence: CDR1 SGHTA, CDR2 FQGTGA. The CDR3 region is CASSSASGSPQTQYF. CDR3 bases: TGTGCCAGCAGCTCGGCTAGCGGGAGCCCCCAGACCCAGTACTTC.

The chain employs TRBV20-1 and TRBJ1-1; 9 nucleotides line up with TRBD1. The CDR3 sequence is 13 residues long. CDR1 and CDR2 from the germline V gene are DFQATT and SNEGSKA (reference sequence). V lost 6 bases, J lost 2 bases, and 4 bases stayed unmatched. CDR3 protein: CSAQQGANTEAFF. CDR3 DNA sequence: TGCAGTGCGCAACAGGGGGCCAACACTGAAGCTTTCTTT.

The CDR3 DNA reads TGTGCCAGCAGTTCACCCCCCGGGACGGAGACCCAGTACTTC. This codes for CASSSPPGTETQYF. The V and J genes are TRBV28 and TRBJ2-5; D possibly matches TRBD1 or TRBD2 (5 bases each). Germline V gene sequence: CDR1 MDHEN, CDR2 SYDVKM. CDR3 length: 14 residues. V was trimmed by 4 bases and J by 5 bases, leaving 14 bases between them.

This clonotype was found a few times. The genes are TRBV28 and TRBJ1-4; no clear D. The CDR3 contains 15 residues. The V and J ends lost 2 bases and 8 bases respectively, with 15 bases between them. CDR1 is MDHEN and CDR2 is SYDVKM in the germline V gene. CDR3 nucleotides: TGTGCCAGCAGTTTACCGCCTCCGGTGGGCGAAAAACTGTTTTTT. Translating it yields CASSLPPPVGEKLFF.

J is TRBJ2-1 and V is TRBV12-3 or TRBV12-4; D remains ambiguous. This CDR3 spans 12 amino acids. Trimming took 3 bases from V and 8 from J, leaving 8 bases between them. The chain's CDR3 is CASSFIMYEQFF. The CDR3 coding sequence is TGTGCCAGCAGTTTTATAATGTATGAGCAGTTCTTC.

This clonotype was detected ten times or more. The CDR3 region is CASSADPRRETQYF. Written as DNA, the CDR3 is TGTGCCAGCAGCGCCGACCCACGGCGAGAGACCCAGTACTTC. This sequence joins TRBV9 and TRBJ2-5; D is unresolved. This CDR3 region has 14 residues. Trimming cost V 3 bases and J 4 bases, with 13 bases left between them. Looked up from germline, CDR1 is SGDLS and CDR2 is YYNGEE.

The chain employs TRBV6-1 and TRBJ1-2; D call uncertain. This CDR3 region has 14 residues. The V and J ends lost 8 bases and 8 bases respectively, with 21 bases between them. Germline V CDR1 and CDR2: MNHNS, SASEGT. This CDR3 is CASGSTSSPGGYTF. The DNA of the CDR3 is TGTGCCAGCGGTTCTACATCCTCTCCCGGAGGCTACACCTTC.

This clonotype was seen a few times. The V call is TRBV29-1, the J call TRBJ2-3, with D maybe TRBD2 (5 bases). The germline gives CDR1 SQVTM, CDR2 ANQGSEA. The CDR3 spans 15 residues. The V gene lost 3 bases and the J gene lost 5 bases, with 18 bases spanning the gap. The CDR3 nucleotides read TGCAGCGTTGAGGGTCTAGCACTAGATAAAGATACGCAGTATTTT. Amino acid sequence: CSVEGLALDKDTQYF.